Included here is one T cell receptor (beta chain) sequence, with context. Its specificity is not known. These data originate in a study of cytomegalovirus exposure and HLA in healthy donors. PCR involved 60 Vbeta and 13 Jbeta primers. Assay: immunoSEQ multiplex PCR; the TCRdb copy retains only in-frame clones and omits some. Altogether approximately 110,000 clones are present, 75% being singletons, with the ten largest covering 1.3%. The CDR3 extends over 15 amino acids. Trimming stripped 6 bases from V and 3 bases from J, with 21 bases between. The germline V gene encodes CDR1 SQVTM and CDR2 ANQGSEA. Study-wide points: Available immune exposure information covered CMV serostatus only.

Material for sequencing was PBMCs. The chain has TRBV29-1 and TRBJ2-7; D may be TRBD1 (8 bases). The source is a man between 35 and 55 years old in good health and CMV-seronegative. CDR3 protein: CSVGNSGTGDYEQYF. DNA for the CDR3: TGCAGCGTGGGGAACAGCGGGACAGGAGACTACGAGCAGTACTTC.